This T cell receptor beta chain was identified during a study of blood T cell repertoires in COVID-19. About the research overall: Collection of acute and convalescent COVID-19 samples took place in the United States, Italy and Spain.

Original data processing: Cell counts per sample came from amplifying reference gene primers. Method: immunoSEQ multiplex PCR; TCRdb's copy keeps in-frame clones and lacks some. That table supplies the V and J calls and clone size; D and trimming were determined from the DNA. The data hold about 150,000 clones, with approximately 85% observed a single time. The sequenced material came from peripheral blood. The sequence derives from a man in his fifties or sixties with COVID-19, enrolled during active disease.

The CDR3 coding sequence is TGTGCCAGCAGTGGACAGGCCACTAACTATGGCTACACCTTC. It specifies CASSGQATNYGYTF. The rearrangement joins TRBV27 to TRBJ1-2, with 7 nucleotides matching TRBD1. V dropped 5 bases and J dropped 0; count of bases not matched to a gene: 3. Germline V CDR1 and CDR2: MNHEY, SMNVEV (reference sequence). The CDR3 consists of 14 residues.